This T cell receptor (beta chain) was profiled in a study of blood T cells in healthy people across ages. The CDR3 consists of 14 residues. Germline V gene lookup returns CDR1 MNHEY and CDR2 SVGAGI. Deletions cut 7 bases from V and 0 bases from J, with 12 bases between. At least ten counts were recorded for this clonotype. The antigen remains undetermined. A second PCR of roughly 7 to 11 cycles used a sample-barcoded 5' primer and a J-beta primer mix. Via MiXCR, TCRdb re-called the 5' RACE reads, giving one row per CDR3 protein. The sample includes about a million distinct CDR3 sequences, roughly two fifths of them seen just once. Study results and caveats: The recorded TCR beta diversity per million T cells decreased in a roughly linear manner with age. Diversity estimated from one million T cells was considered an underestimate.

The origin of this receptor is a man between 18 and 29 years old in good health. The rearrangement joins TRBV6-5 to TRBJ1-2; possibly TRBD1 for D (5 bases). Sample: blood. The CDR3 is CASKPTATNYGYTF. CDR3 sequence (DNA): TGTGCCAGCAAGCCGACAGCCACTAACTATGGCTACACCTTC.